The 15 T cell receptor beta chains listed next were all sequenced from one sample in a study of naive and memory T cell subsets. The SP2 primer and nested alpha and beta constant region primers amplified ligated cDNA in four rounds. TCRdb re-derived calls from the 5' RACE reads in MiXCR, one entry per CDR3 protein. The sample gives 48,000 or so distinct CDR3 sequences, about 4.4% of which show up once; around 0.84% is in the top ten. TCR cDNA received a 3' ligated oligonucleotide that carried a UMI. These TCRs come from a female donor in good health.

At least ten counts were recorded for this clonotype. V is TRBV5-1 and J is TRBJ2-1, with 7 positions matching TRBD2. V gave up 0 bases and J gave up 7 bases; unmatched junction bases: 16. Germline V gene data show CDR1 as SGHRS and CDR2 as YFSETQ. The CDR3 has 18 residues. The CDR3 nucleotides are TGCGCCAGCAGCTTGGGGGCAGGCGGGAGCACTTCGACGAATGAGCAGTTCTTC. Amino acids: CASSLGAGGSTSTNEQFF.

This clonotype was counted at least ten times. This rearrangement joins TRBV20-1 to TRBJ1-1, with TRBD1 as a possible D gene (6 bases). The V gene's germline CDR1 is DFQATT and CDR2 SNEGSKA (reference sequence). This CDR3 has 13 residues. V was pared by 4 bases and J by 3 bases, with 12 bases between. CDR3 sequence: CSAKWGPYTEAFF. The CDR3 coding sequence is TGCAGTGCTAAGTGGGGGCCTTACACTGAAGCTTTCTTT.

As for this clonotype: One base away lies a much larger clone, so this may be a sequencing read error. The chain uses TRBV6-2 or TRBV6-3 and TRBJ1-2, with TRBD1 as a possible D gene (5 bases). The CDR3 has 15 amino acids. From germline, CDR1 is MNHEY and CDR2 SVGEGT. Here the CDR3 DNA reads TGTGCCAGCAGTTCGACAGAACTTTCTAACTATGGCGACACCTTC. Translating it yields CASSSTELSNYGDTF.

This clonotype was found a few times. This chain connects TRBV14 to TRBJ2-7; TRBD2 matches 8 bases. With 3 bases clipped from V and 2 bases from J, the junction kept 6 bases outside the gene matches. The germline CDR1 and CDR2 sequences are SGHDN and FVKESK. The CDR3 consists of 15 residues. CDR3 DNA: TGTGCCAGCAGCCAGCTGCCGGGACTAGCCTACGAGCAGTACTTC. This translates into CASSQLPGLAYEQYF.

The sample holds many counts of this clonotype. The chain employs TRBV4-1 and TRBJ1-2; D remains ambiguous. Germline CDR1 and CDR2: MGHRA and YSYEKL. The length of the CDR3 is 14 residues. Trimming shortened V by 4 bases and J by 2 bases, and 11 bases separated the two germline ends. This CDR3 reads CASSPEDINYGYTF. The CDR3 nucleotides read TGCGCCAGCAGCCCCGAGGATATCAACTATGGCTACACCTTC.

To note about this clonotype: The junction differs from germline at one of its ends, possibly a read error. J is TRBJ2-7 and V is TRBV29-1; the D is unclear. This CDR3 spans 12 amino acids. Germline V gives CDR1 SQVTM, CDR2 ANQGSEA. CDR3: CSVAVTSYEKYF. The CDR3 coding sequence is TGCAGCGTTGCGGTCACGTCCTACGAGAAGTACTTC.

At least ten counts were recorded for this clonotype. The V gene is TRBV29-1, the J gene TRBJ2-2; 9 positions match TRBD2. Looked up from germline, CDR1 is SQVTM and CDR2 is ANQGSEA. This CDR3 is 16 amino acids long. V shed 0 bases and J 7 bases; nucleotides not matched to a gene: 9. CDR3 DNA sequence: TGCAGCGTTGAAGATCTAATAGCGGGAGACGGCGGGGAGCTGTTTTTT. As protein: CSVEDLIAGDGGELFF.

This clonotype has more than one count but fewer than ten. The CDR3 nucleotides are TGTGCCAGCAGTACTCCGGACAGGGCTACCTACGAGCAGTACTTC. It is translated as CASSTPDRATYEQYF. J is TRBJ2-7 and V is TRBV6-2 or TRBV6-3, with 8 bases that match TRBD1. This CDR3 is built from 15 residues. Germline CDR1 MNHEY, CDR2 SVGEGT. With V trimmed by 5 bases and J by 2 bases, 8 bases remained unmatched.

In its sample, this clonotype was seen many times. The rearrangement links TRBV2 to TRBJ2-2, with TRBD1 matching 12 bases. With V trimmed by 4 bases and J by 5 bases, 11 bases remained unmatched. CDR1 is SNHLY and CDR2 is FYNNEI in the germline V gene. The CDR3 length is 18 residues. The CDR3 nucleotides read TGTGCCAGCAGTGGATCGGGACAGGGGGCGCGGGTGACCGGGGAGCTGTTTTTT. This codes for CASSGSGQGARVTGELFF.

This clonotype was recorded many times. The rearrangement joins TRBV21-1 to TRBJ2-5; TRBD1 is the table's D call, not checked against the DNA. TRBV21-1 constitutes a pseudogene. The CDR3 covers 11 residues. CDR3 DNA: TGTGCCACCGTGAGGGGGGAGACCCAGTACTTC. This sequence encodes CATVRGETQYF.

Ten or more counts support this clonotype. This chain joins TRBV28 and TRBJ2-5; D is possibly TRBD2 (5 bases). CDR1 is MDHEN, CDR2 SYDVKM, per germline. The ends were cut back, 5 bases at V and 5 bases at J, with 9 bases in the middle. The length of the CDR3 is 12 residues. The CDR3 DNA follows: TGTGCCAGCAGTGCGGCGGGTGAGACCCAGTACTTC. Translated: CASSAAGETQYF. Complete variable domain (other parts from reference TRBV28 and TRBJ2-5): DVKVTQSSRYLVKRTGEKVFLECVQDMDHENMFWYRQDPGLGLRLIYFSYDVKMKEKGDIPEGYSVSREKKERFSLILESASTNQTSMYLCASSAAGETQYFGPGTRLLVL.

This clonotype is classed as medium-sized. The chain carries TRBV29-1 and TRBJ2-5; TRBD1 might be the D (5 bases). The CDR3 runs to 12 residues. Germline lookup yields CDR1 SQVTM and CDR2 ANQGSEA. V was clipped by 6 bases and J by 7 bases, with 15 bases between them. DNA of the CDR3: TGCAGCGTACACAGGACCCAGCGGACCCAGTACTTC. As protein: CSVHRTQRTQYF.

This clonotype was detected many times. V is TRBV5-1 and J is TRBJ1-2; a possible D gene is TRBD1 (6 bases). The CDR3 covers 14 residues. Germline V gives CDR1 SGHRS, CDR2 YFSETQ. V lost 5 bases and J 2 bases, leaving 13 bases between the germline ends. CDR3 sequence reads: CASRRQDSNYGYTF. In DNA, the CDR3 is TGCGCCAGCAGAAGACAGGATTCGAACTATGGCTACACCTTC. Looking up the rest from reference TRBV5-1 and TRBJ1-2 gives the full variable domain: KAGVTQTPRYLIKTRGQQVTLSCSPISGHRSVSWYQQTPGQGLQFLFEYFSETQRNKGNFPGRFSGRQFSNSRSEMNVSTLELGDSALYLCASRRQDSNYGYTFGSGTRLTVV.

This clonotype has at least ten counts. The CDR3 here is CASSYTGLAGSRPFQTQYF. The CDR3 nucleotides read TGCGCCAGCAGCTATACGGGACTAGCGGGATCTCGCCCCTTCCAGACCCAGTACTTC. The chain uses TRBV4-1 and TRBJ2-5; 13 nucleotides align to TRBD2. J lost 6 bases, V lost 5 bases, and 18 bases had no gene match. Germline V gene lookup returns CDR1 MGHRA and CDR2 YSYEKL. The CDR3 covers 19 residues.

Many counts were recorded for this clonotype. J is TRBJ2-1 and V is TRBV10-2; D is uncertain. From germline, CDR1 is WSHSY and CDR2 SAAADI. Trimming cost V 3 bases and J 0 bases, with 12 bases left between them. The CDR3 extends over 16 amino acids. CDR3 residues: CASSDRFISSYNEQFF. The CDR3 nucleotides read TGCGCCAGCAGTGATCGCTTTATAAGCTCCTACAATGAGCAGTTCTTC.